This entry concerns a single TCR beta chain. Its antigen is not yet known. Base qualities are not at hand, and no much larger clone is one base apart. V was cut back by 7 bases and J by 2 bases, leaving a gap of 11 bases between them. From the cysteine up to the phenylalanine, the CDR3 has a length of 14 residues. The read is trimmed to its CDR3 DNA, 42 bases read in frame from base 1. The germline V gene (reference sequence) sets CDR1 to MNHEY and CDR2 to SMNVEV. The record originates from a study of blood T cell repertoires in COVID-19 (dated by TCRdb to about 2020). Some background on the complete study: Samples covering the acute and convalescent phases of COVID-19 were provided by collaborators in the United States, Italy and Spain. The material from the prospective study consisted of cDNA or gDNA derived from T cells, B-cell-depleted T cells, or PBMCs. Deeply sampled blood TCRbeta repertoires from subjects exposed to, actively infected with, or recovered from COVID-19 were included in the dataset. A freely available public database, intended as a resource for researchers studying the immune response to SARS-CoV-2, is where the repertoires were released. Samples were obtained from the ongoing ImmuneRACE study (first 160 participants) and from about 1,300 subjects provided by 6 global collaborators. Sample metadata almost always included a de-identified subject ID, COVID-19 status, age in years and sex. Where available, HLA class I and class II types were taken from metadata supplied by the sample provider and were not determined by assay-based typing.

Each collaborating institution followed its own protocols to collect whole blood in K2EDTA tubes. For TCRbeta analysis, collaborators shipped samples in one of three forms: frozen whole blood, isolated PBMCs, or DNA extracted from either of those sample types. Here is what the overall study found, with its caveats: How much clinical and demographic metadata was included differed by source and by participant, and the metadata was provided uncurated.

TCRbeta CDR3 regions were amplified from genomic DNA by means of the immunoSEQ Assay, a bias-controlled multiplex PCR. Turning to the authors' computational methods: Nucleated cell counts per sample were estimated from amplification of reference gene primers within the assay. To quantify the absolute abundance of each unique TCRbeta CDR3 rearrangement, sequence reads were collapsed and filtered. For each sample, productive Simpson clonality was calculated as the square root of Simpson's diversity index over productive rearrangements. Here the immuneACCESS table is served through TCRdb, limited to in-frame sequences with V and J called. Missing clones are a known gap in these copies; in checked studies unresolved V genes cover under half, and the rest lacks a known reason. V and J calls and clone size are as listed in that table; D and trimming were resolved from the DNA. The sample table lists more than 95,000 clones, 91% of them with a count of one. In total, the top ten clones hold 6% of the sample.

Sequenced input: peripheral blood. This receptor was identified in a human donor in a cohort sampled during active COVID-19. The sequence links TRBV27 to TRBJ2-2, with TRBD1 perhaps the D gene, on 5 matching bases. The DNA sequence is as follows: TGTGCCAGCATGTACAGGAGAAACACCGGGGAGCTGTTTTTT. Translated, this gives CASMYRRNTGELFF.